The present T cell receptor beta chain was sequenced within a study of T and B cells in COVID-19 patients. Trimming removed 5 bases at V and 1 base at J, with 14 bases between. CDR1 and CDR2 (germline): LNHDA, SQIVND (reference sequence). The CDR3 spans 15 residues. BIOMED2 TRB-A/B primer pools were used in multiplex TRB PCR. TCRdb used MiXCR to reprocess the multiplex PCR reads, holding one entry per CDR3 protein. The sample holds 15,000 to 20,000 distinct CDR3 sequences; 30% to 45% are singletons and the top ten take 16%. Each TRB amplification used 250-500 ng of genomic DNA from blood. The rearrangement uses TRBV19 and TRBJ1-1, with no clear D. The origin of this receptor is a human donor with active COVID-19. The sequenced sample was blood. The CDR3: CASSAGIYGNTEAFF. The CDR3 region has the DNA TGTGCCAGTAGTGCCGGGATCTACGGGAACACTGAAGCTTTCTTT.